Only a few counts were recorded for the clone carrying this T cell receptor beta chain. What it binds is not known. Repertoires were generated with immunoSEQ multiplex PCR, while TCRdb's copy carries only in-frame clones and drops some. There are more than 45,000 clones in the sample; approximately 90% occur only once, and 8% to 13% lies in the top ten. This specimen comes from a study of PD-1 blockade in classical Hodgkin lymphoma. Study at large: The study gave patients nivolumab 3 mg/kg intravenously every 2 weeks.

There was relapse after autologous stem cell transplantation in every patient, and there was variation in brentuximab vedotin exposure. Study outcomes and limitations: Before treatment, complete responders showed about the same diversity as newly diagnosed patients. Reasons behind the repertoire differences stay unclear, perhaps disease activity or earlier therapy. According to reports, newly diagnosed patients had lower baseline TCR diversity than healthy donors, and relapsed/refractory patients had lower baseline TCR diversity still.

This specimen consisted of peripheral blood mononuclear cells (PBMCs), obtained before the second cycle of nivolumab. The sequence was obtained from a human donor with classical Hodgkin lymphoma.

CDR3 bases: TGTGCCAGTCAGGCAACTTATTCACCCCTCCACTTT. Its protein is CASQATYSPLHF. This chain joins TRBV11-3 and TRBJ1-6, with unresolved D. V lost 9 bases to trimming and J lost 8 bases, with 11 bases between them. This CDR3 spans 12 amino acids. The germline gives CDR1 SGHNT, CDR2 YENEEA.